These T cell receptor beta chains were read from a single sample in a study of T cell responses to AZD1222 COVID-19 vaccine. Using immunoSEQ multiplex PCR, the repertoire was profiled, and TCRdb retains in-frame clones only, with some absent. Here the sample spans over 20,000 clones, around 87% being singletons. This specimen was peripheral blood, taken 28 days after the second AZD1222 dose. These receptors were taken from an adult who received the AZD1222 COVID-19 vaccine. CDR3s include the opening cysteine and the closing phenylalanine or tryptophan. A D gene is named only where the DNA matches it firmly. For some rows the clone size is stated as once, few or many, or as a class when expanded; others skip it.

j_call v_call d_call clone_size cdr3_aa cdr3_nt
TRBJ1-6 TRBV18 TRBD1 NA CASSPWTGGSASPLHF TGTGCCAGCTCACCATGGACAGGGGGATCGGCGTCACCCCTCCACTTT
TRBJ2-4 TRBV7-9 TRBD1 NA CASSLTGVAKNIQYF TGTGCCAGCAGCCTGACAGGGGTAGCCAAAAACATTCAGTACTTC
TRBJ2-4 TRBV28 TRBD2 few CATAGGGKAKNIQYF TGTGCCACCGCGGGAGGGGGGAAAGCCAAAAACATTCAGTACTTC
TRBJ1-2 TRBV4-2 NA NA CASSPDTAANYGYTF TGTGCCAGCAGCCCGGACACCGCAGCTAACTATGGCTACACCTTC
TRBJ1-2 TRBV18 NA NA CASSRDQVNYGYTF TGTGCCAGCTCCCGCGACCAAGTTAACTATGGCTACACCTTC
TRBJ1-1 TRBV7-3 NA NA CASSLWGTTGTEAFF TGTGCCAGCAGCTTATGGGGCACGACGGGCACTGAAGCTTTCTTT
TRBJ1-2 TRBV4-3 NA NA CASSQQNNYGYTF TGCGCCAGCAGCCAGCAGAATAACTATGGCTACACCTTC
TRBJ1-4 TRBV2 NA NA CASSDRERINEKLFF TGTGCCAGCAGTGACCGAGAACGTATTAATGAAAAACTGTTTTTT
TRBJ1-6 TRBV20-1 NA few CSARDVPLHF TGCAGTGCTAGAGACGTACCCCTCCACTTT
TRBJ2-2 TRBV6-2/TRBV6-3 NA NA CASSQQGNGELFF TGTGCCAGCAGCCAACAGGGAAACGGGGAGCTGTTTTTT
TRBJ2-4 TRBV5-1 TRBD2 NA CASSASGSNKNIQYF TGCGCCAGCAGCGCTAGCGGGAGCAACAAAAACATTCAGTACTTC
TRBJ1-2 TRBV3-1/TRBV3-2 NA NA CASSQAETVYGYTF TGTGCCAGCAGCCAAGCTGAGACCGTCTATGGCTACACCTTC
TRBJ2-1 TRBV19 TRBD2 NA CASSILAGGPNEQFF TGTGCCAGTAGTATACTAGCGGGAGGGCCGAATGAGCAGTTCTTC
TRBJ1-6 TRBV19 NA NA CASSISDSRYNSPLHF TGTGCCAGTAGTATATCGGACAGCAGATATAATTCACCCCTCCACTTT
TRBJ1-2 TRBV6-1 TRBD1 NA CASSDSEDRGTDGYTF TGTGCCAGCAGTGACAGCGAGGACAGGGGTACCGATGGCTACACCTTC
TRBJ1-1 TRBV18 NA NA CASSPLDSNTEAFF TGTGCCAGCTCACCGCTTGACAGCAACACTGAAGCTTTCTTT
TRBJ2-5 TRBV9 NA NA CASSVGNAQETQYF TGTGCCAGCAGCGTAGGGAACGCTCAAGAGACCCAGTACTTC
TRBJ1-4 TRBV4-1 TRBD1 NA CASTFRNRGQGHEKLFF TGCGCCAGCACCTTCAGGAACCGAGGACAGGGACATGAAAAACTGTTTTTT
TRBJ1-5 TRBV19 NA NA CASSIVGIGEYSNQPQHF TGTGCCAGTAGTATTGTGGGGATCGGCGAATATAGCAATCAGCCCCAGCATTTT
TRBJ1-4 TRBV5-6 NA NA CASSLQGRAYEKLFF TGTGCCAGCAGCCTCCAGGGGCGCGCTTATGAAAAACTGTTTTTT
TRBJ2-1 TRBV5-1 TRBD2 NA CASSQSRGGSGNEQFF TGCGCCAGCAGCCAGAGTCGGGGCGGGAGTGGAAATGAGCAGTTCTTC
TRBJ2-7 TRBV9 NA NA CASSVGSGTYEQYF TGTGCCAGCAGCGTAGGTAGCGGAACCTACGAGCAGTACTTC
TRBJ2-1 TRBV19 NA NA CATWSVTYNEQFF TGTGCCACCTGGAGTGTAACCTACAATGAGCAGTTCTTC
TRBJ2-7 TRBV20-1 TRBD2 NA CSASDLSGSTYEQYF TGCAGTGCTAGTGATCTTAGCGGGAGCACCTACGAGCAGTACTTC
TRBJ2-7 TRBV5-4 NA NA CASSSHHEQYF TGTGCCAGCAGCTCCCATCACGAGCAGTACTTC
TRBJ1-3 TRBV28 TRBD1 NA CASSLWPGGENTIYF TGTGCCAGCAGTTTATGGCCAGGGGGCGAAAACACCATATATTTT
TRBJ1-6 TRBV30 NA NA CAWGQINSPLHF TGTGCCTGGGGACAAATTAATTCACCCCTCCACTTT
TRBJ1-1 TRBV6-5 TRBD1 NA CASSQIQGTEAFF TGTGCCAGCAGTCAAATACAGGGGACTGAAGCTTTCTTT
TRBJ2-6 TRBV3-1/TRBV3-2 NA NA CASAFRGNNVLTF TGTGCCAGCGCCTTCCGGGGGAACAACGTCCTGACTTTC
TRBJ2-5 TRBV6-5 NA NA CASSSGIQETQYF TGTGCCAGCAGTTCCGGGATCCAAGAGACCCAGTACTTC
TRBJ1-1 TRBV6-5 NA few CASRRVELNTEAFF TGTGCCAGCAGGAGGGTGGAGTTGAACACTGAAGCTTTCTTT
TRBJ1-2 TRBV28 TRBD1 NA CASNRGSNYGYTF TGTGCCAGTAACAGGGGGTCTAACTATGGCTACACCTTC
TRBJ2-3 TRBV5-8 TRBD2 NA CASSPGTSGTTDTQYF TGTGCCAGCAGCCCCGGGACTAGCGGGACCACAGATACGCAGTATTTT
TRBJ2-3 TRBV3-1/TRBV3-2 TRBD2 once CASSQDSGKGLAGVLDTQYF TGTGCCAGCAGCCAAGATTCTGGGAAAGGACTAGCGGGAGTTTTAGATACGCAGTATTTT
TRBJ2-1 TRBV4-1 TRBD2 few CASSSQWASGGHEQFF TGCGCCAGCAGCTCACAGTGGGCTAGCGGGGGGCATGAGCAGTTCTTC
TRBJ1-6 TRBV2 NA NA CASSEALSPLHF TGTGCCAGCAGTGAAGCGCTATCACCCCTCCACTTT
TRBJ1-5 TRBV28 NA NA CASSPAGHSNQPQHF TGTGCCAGCAGCCCGGCAGGCCATAGCAATCAGCCCCAGCATTTT
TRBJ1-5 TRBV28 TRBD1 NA CASSPRQGLSNQPQHF TGTGCCAGCAGTCCCCGACAGGGTCTGAGCAATCAGCCCCAGCATTTT
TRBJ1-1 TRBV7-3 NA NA CASSPRGGGNTEAFF TGTGCCAGCAGCCCCAGGGGAGGGGGGAACACTGAAGCTTTCTTT
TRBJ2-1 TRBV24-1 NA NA CATSDQAERNNEQFF TGTGCCACCAGTGATCAGGCGGAGAGAAACAATGAGCAGTTCTTC
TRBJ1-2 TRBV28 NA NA CASSFLGIHYGYTF TGTGCCAGCAGTTTTCTAGGGATTCACTATGGCTACACCTTC
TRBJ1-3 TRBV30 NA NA CAWSEGHGGNTIYF TGTGCCTGGAGTGAAGGACACGGAGGAAACACCATATATTTT
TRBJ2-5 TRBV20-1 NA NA CSARDLGTQYF TGCAGTGCTAGGGATTTAGGGACCCAGTACTTC
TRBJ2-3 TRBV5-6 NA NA CASSAGRPTDTQYF TGTGCCAGCAGCGCGGGACGGCCCACAGATACGCAGTATTTT
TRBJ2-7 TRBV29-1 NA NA CSVERPFAGNYEQYF TGCAGCGTTGAAAGGCCTTTTGCGGGAAACTACGAGCAGTACTTC
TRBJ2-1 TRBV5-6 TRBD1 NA CASSWDRTYNEQFF TGTGCCAGCAGCTGGGACAGAACCTACAATGAGCAGTTCTTC
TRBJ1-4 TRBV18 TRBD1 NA CASSPPNRGTDEKLFF TGTGCCAGCTCACCACCGAACAGGGGTACAGATGAAAAACTGTTTTTT
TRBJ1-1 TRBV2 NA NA CASNNRNTEAFF TGTGCCAGCAACAACAGAAACACTGAAGCTTTCTTT
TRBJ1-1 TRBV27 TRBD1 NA CASSGTGTGLNTEAFF TGTGCCAGCAGTGGCACCGGGACAGGCCTGAACACTGAAGCTTTCTTT
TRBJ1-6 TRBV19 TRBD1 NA CASSPGTGHSPLHF TGTGCCAGTAGTCCCGGGACAGGACATTCACCCCTCCACTTT
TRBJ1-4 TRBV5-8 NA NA CASSLKLPPGKLFF TGTGCCAGCAGCCTCAAGTTACCCCCAGGAAAACTGTTTTTT
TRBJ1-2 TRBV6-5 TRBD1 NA CASSPGTGVEYGYTF TGTGCCAGCAGTCCTGGGACAGGGGTGGAATATGGCTACACCTTC